Below, 8 T cell receptor beta chains from the same sample are listed, as sequenced in a study of PD-L1 blockade in urothelial cancer. The assay was immunoSEQ multiplex PCR, and TCRdb's table has in-frame clones only and misses some. The sample lists 70,000 to 75,000 clones, about 85% seen once, with about 4.7% in the top ten. The sequenced sample was PBMCs, obtained around atezolizumab (anti-PD-L1) treatment. The origin of the receptors is a man aged 65-85 years with urothelial cancer.

The chain links TRBV7-3 to TRBJ2-5; D is perhaps TRBD2 (6 bases). CDR1 is SGHTA and CDR2 is FQGTGA in the germline V gene. The ends were cut back, 3 bases at V and 5 bases at J, with 13 bases in the middle. This CDR3 is built from 14 residues. CDR3 amino acids: CASSFGGRGETQYF. The DNA for the CDR3 is TGTGCCAGCAGCTTTGGAGGGAGAGGGGAGACCCAGTACTTC.

This sequence joins TRBV5-1 and TRBJ2-1; perhaps TRBD1 as D (6 bases). Germline assignment: CDR1 SGHRS and CDR2 YFSETQ. Trimming removed 4 bases at V and 8 bases at J, with 22 bases between. This CDR3 has 16 residues. The CDR3, as DNA: TGCGCCAGCAGCCAGGACAGCCAAGTGAATGGAGATGAGCAGTTCTTC. Residues: CASSQDSQVNGDEQFF.

The rearrangement links TRBV2 to TRBJ2-7; TRBD2 matches at 8 bases. The CDR3 length is 13 residues. Germline V gives CDR1 SNHLY, CDR2 FYNNEI. J gave up 4 bases and V 7 bases, and 6 bases lay outside the gene matches. The CDR3 DNA follows: TGTGCCAGCACGGGCGGGAGGCTATACGAGCAGTACTTC. It specifies CASTGGRLYEQYF.

V and J are TRBV2 and TRBJ2-3; no reliable D call. With 6 bases removed from V and 2 bases from J, the gap between germline ends came to 9 bases. In germline, CDR1 is SNHLY, CDR2 FYNNEI. The CDR3 length is 13 residues. The CDR3 DNA is TGTGCCAGCAGAACTTCTCCCACAGATACGCAGTATTTT. It codes for CASRTSPTDTQYF.

The genes are TRBV18 and TRBJ2-7; the match to TRBD1 covers 11 bases. The V gene's germline CDR1 is KGHSH and CDR2 LQKENI. The CDR3 runs to 19 residues. V lost 3 bases, J lost 2 bases, and 15 bases stayed unmatched. CDR3 residues: CASSPDRGRQGGTTYEQYF. In nucleotides, the CDR3 is TGTGCCAGCTCACCGGACAGGGGGCGTCAGGGCGGGACTACCTACGAGCAGTACTTC. The full variable domain, rest sourced from reference TRBV18 and TRBJ2-7, is NAGVMQNPRHLVRRRGQEARLRCSPMKGHSHVYWYRQLPEEGLKFMVYLQKENIIDESGMPKERFSAEFPKEGPSILRIQQVVRGDSAAYFCASSPDRGRQGGTTYEQYFGPGTRLTVT.

This chain joins TRBV6-1 and TRBJ1-2; no firm D call. Germline V CDR1 and CDR2: MNHNS, SASEGT. CDR3 length: 11 amino acids. V was shortened by 3 bases and J by 6 bases, with 5 bases between the two germline ends. In DNA form, the CDR3 reads TGTGCCAGCAGTGATCAGGATGGCTACACCTTC. It yields the protein CASSDQDGYTF.

CDR3 residues: CSTGLAGTGELFF. For the CDR3, the DNA is TGCAGCACCGGACTAGCGGGCACCGGGGAGCTGTTTTTT. This sequence joins TRBV29-1 and TRBJ2-2, with TRBD2 identical over 11 bases. There are 13 residues in the CDR3. CDR1 is SQVTM, CDR2 ANQGSEA, per germline. V was clipped by 8 bases and J by 4 bases; unmatched bases: 3.

This clone was found a few times. This sequence joins TRBV28 and TRBJ1-1, with no clear D. Trimming removed 1 base from V and 11 bases from J, with 11 bases in between. Germline V gene data show CDR1 as MDHEN and CDR2 as SYDVKM. This CDR3 is 12 amino acids long. CDR3 residues: CASSLSRWSAFF. The CDR3 nucleotides are TGTGCCAGCAGTTTATCCCGTTGGAGTGCTTTCTTT.